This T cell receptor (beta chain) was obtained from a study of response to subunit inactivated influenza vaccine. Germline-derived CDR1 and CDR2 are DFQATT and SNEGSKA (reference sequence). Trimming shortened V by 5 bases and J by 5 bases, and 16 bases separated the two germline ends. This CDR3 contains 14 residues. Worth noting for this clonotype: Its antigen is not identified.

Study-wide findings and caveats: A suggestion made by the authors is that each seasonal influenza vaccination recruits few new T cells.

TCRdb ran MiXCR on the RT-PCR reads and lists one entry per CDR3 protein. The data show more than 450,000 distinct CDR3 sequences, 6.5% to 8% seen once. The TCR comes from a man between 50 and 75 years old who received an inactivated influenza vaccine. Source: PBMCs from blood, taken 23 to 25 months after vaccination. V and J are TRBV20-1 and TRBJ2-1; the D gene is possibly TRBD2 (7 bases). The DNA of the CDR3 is TGCAGTGCTCGTCTAGGGGGGGGGCACAATGAGCAGTTCTTC. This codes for CSARLGGGHNEQFF.